This T cell receptor beta chain emerged from a study of T cells in Graves' hyperthyroidism and ophthalmopathy. General study findings and limits: Most thyroid clonotypes expanded above 0.001 appeared in blood too.

Germline-derived CDR1 and CDR2 are MDHEN and SYDVKM. V lost 2 bases, J lost 1 base, and 8 bases stayed unmatched. This CDR3 is 17 amino acids long. At least ten counts were recorded for this clonotype. Its antigen is not known. It was RNA transcripts that yielded the amplified TCR beta CDR3 regions. A set of HTBI primers served as the primers for a first-round RT-PCR of the TCR CDR3. TCRdb processed the multiplex PCR reads anew with MiXCR; each CDR3 protein has one entry. This table has more than 150,000 distinct CDR3 sequences, about a sixth appearing once. The chain links TRBV28 to TRBJ2-3; 8 nucleotides agree with TRBD1. Sequences were obtained from blood. The sequence was obtained from a woman aged 45-65 years with Graves' hyperthyroidism. CDR3 sequence (DNA): TGTGCCAGCAGTTTAGGGACAGGCAGGGCCGGCACAGATACGCAGTATTTT. Translation gives CASSLGTGRAGTDTQYF. The complete variable domain, with remaining parts taken from reference TRBV28 and TRBJ2-3, reads DVKVTQSSRYLVKRTGEKVFLECVQDMDHENMFWYRQDPGLGLRLIYFSYDVKMKEKGDIPEGYSVSREKKERFSLILESASTNQTSMYLCASSLGTGRAGTDTQYFGPGTRLTVL.